This T cell receptor (beta chain) emerged from a study of technical replicates of blood from several donors. The table came from immunoSEQ multiplex PCR; TCRdb's copy has only in-frame clones and leaves some out. The table lists over 70,000 clones, just over 95% of them singletons. Trimming pared 4 bases from V and 6 bases from J, leaving 19 bases between. The germline V gene has CDR1 SGHAT and CDR2 FQNNGV. The CDR3 runs to 15 residues. The chain is built from TRBV11-2 and TRBJ2-7; D ambiguous. The clonotype comes from a human donor in good health. Sequencing was carried out using T cells isolated from PBMCs. The DNA for the CDR3 is TGTGCCAGCAGCTCGATTCTCGTTGGAGAGGTCGAGCAGTACTTC. This encodes CASSSILVGEVEQYF.